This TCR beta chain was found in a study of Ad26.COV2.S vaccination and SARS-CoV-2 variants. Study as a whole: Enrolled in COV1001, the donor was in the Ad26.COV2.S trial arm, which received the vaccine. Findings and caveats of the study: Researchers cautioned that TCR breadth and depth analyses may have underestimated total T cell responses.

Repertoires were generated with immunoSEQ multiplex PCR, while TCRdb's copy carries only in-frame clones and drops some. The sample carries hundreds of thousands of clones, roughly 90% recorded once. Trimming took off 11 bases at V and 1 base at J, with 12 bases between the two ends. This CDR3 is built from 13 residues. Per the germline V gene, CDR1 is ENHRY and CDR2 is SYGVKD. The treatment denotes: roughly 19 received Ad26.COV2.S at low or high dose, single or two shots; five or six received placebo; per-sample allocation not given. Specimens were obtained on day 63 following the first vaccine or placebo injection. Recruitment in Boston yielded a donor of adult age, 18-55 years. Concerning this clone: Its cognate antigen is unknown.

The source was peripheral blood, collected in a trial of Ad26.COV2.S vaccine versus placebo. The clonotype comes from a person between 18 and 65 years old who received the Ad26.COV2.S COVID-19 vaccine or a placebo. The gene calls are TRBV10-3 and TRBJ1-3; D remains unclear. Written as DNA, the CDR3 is TGTGCCGCGCGTCCAGGATCTGGAAACACCATATATTTT. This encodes CAARPGSGNTIYF.